Reported below is one TCR beta chain. Its antigen is currently unknown. This sample was taken from a study of cytomegalovirus exposure and HLA in healthy donors. Whole-study findings and limits: The investigators catalogued 164 TCR beta chains as cytomegalovirus-associated. The authors later linked a missense DCLRE1C variant to TCR beta V- and J-gene trimming.

Per germline, CDR1 LNHDA and CDR2 SQIVND (reference sequence). The CDR3 runs 17 residues. V lost 5 bases to trimming and J lost 5 bases; unmatched junction nucleotides: 16. PCR was performed using 60 Vbeta and 13 Jbeta primers. Using immunoSEQ multiplex PCR, the repertoire was profiled, and TCRdb retains in-frame clones only, with some absent. Counted here are roughly 150,000 clones, approximately 73% occurring once; the ten biggest clones make up under 11%. The donors comprised healthy bone marrow donors. The chain employs TRBV19 and TRBJ2-5; 8 bases line up with TRBD1. Sequencing used PBMCs. The clonotype originates from a man in his thirties or forties in good health and CMV-seropositive. The CDR3 reads CASSPRKGSGGEETQYF. The CDR3 DNA sequence: TGTGCCAGTAGTCCCAGGAAAGGCTCAGGGGGCGAGGAGACCCAGTACTTC.